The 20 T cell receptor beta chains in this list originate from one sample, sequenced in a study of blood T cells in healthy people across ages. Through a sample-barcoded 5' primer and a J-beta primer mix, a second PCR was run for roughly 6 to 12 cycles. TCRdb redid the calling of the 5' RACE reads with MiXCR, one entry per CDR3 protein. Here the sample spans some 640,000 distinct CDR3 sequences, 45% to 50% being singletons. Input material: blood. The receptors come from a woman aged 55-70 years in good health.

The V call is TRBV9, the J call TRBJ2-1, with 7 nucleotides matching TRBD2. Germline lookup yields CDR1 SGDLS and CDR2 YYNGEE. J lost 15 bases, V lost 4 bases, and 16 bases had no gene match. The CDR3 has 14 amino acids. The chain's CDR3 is CASSPRLAEETRFF. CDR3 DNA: TGTGCCAGCAGCCCTAGGCTAGCGGAAGAGACCCGGTTCTTC.

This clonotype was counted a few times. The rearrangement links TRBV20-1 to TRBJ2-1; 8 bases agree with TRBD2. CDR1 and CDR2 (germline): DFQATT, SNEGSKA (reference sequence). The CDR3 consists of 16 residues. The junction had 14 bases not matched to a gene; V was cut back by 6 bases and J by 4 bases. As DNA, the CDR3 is TGCAGTGCCACCAACCCGAGCGGGAGTGGTTACAATGAGCAGTTCTTC. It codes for CSATNPSGSGYNEQFF.

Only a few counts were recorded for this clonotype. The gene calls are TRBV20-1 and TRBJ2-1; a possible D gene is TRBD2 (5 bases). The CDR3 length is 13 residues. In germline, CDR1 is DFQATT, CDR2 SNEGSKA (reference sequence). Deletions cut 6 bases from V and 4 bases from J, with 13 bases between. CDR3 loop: CSASGVRYNEQFF. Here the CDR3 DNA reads TGCAGTGCGTCCGGGGTCCGATACAATGAGCAGTTCTTC.

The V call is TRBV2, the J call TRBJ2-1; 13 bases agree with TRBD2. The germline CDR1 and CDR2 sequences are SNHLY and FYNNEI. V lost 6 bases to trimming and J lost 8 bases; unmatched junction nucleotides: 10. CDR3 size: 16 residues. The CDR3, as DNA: TGTGCCAGCAGCGCTACTAGCGGGAGGGCCGGAGATGAGCAGTTCTTC. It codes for CASSATSGRAGDEQFF.

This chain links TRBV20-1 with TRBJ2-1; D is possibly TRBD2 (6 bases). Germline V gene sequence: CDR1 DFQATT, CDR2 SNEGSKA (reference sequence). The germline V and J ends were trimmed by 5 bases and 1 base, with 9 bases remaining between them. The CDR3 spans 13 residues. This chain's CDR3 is CSAESGSYNEQFF. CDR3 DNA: TGCAGTGCTGAAAGCGGGTCCTACAATGAGCAGTTCTTC.

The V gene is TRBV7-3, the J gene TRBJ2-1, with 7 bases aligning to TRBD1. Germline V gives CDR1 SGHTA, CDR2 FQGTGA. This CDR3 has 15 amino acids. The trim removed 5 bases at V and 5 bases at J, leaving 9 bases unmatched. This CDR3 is CASSRQGKANNEQFF. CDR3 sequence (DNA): TGTGCCAGCAGCCGACAGGGTAAAGCTAACAATGAGCAGTTCTTC.

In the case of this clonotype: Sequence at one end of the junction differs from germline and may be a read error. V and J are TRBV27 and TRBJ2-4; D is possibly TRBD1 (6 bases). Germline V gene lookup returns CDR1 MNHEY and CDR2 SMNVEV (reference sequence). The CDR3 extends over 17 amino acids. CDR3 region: CTSSSPNLPDSRSEEYF. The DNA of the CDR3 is TGCACCAGCAGTTCCCCAAATCTCCCGGACAGCCGATCGGAAGAGTACTTC.

The CDR3 region is CSGGQGGSEKLFF. DNA for the CDR3: TGCAGCGGGGGACAGGGTGGTAGTGAAAAACTGTTTTTT. This chain connects TRBV29-1 to TRBJ1-4; 9 bases fit TRBD1. The germline V gene encodes CDR1 SQVTM and CDR2 ANQGSEA. Trimming at V came to 7 bases and at J to 7 bases, leaving 7 bases not matched to a gene. The CDR3 totals 13 residues.

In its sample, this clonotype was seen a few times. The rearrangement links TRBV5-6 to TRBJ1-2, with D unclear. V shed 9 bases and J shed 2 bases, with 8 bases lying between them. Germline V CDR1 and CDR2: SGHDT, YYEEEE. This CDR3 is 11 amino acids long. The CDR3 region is CATNGNYGYTF. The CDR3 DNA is TGTGCCACCAATGGAAACTATGGCTACACCTTC.

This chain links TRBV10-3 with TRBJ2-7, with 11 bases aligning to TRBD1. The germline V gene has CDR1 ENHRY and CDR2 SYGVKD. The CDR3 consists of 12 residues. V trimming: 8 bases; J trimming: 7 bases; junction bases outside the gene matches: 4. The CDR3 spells CAILGQGGEQYF. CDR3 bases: TGTGCCATCTTGGGACAGGGGGGGGAGCAGTACTTC.

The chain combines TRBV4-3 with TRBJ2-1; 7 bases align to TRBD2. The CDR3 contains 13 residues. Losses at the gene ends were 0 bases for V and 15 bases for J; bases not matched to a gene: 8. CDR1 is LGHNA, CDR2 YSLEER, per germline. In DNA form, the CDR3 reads TGCGCCAGCAGCCAAGATGGGGGAGGGCTTATGTTCTTC. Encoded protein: CASSQDGGGLMFF.

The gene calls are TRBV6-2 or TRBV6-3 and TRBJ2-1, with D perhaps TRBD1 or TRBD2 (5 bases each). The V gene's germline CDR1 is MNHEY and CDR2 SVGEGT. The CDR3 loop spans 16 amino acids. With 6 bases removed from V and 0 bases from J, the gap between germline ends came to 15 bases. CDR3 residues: CASRSSPGRSYNEQFF. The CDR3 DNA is TGTGCCAGCAGAAGCAGTCCGGGACGCTCCTACAATGAGCAGTTCTTC.

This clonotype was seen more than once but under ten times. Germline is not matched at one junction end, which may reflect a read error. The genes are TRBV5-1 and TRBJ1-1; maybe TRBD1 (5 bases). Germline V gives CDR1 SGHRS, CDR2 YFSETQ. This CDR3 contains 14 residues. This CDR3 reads CASSLPGGNTETFF. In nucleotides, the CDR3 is TGCGCCAGCAGCCTGCCCGGGGGGAACACTGAAACTTTCTTT.

The CDR3 sequence is CASSEGLAGTSYEQYF. CDR3 in DNA: TGTGCCAGCAGCGAGGGACTAGCGGGGACCTCCTACGAGCAGTACTTC. The chain couples TRBV9 to TRBJ2-7, with 13 bases identical to TRBD2. The trim removed 3 bases at V and 0 bases at J, leaving 3 bases unmatched. CDR1 is SGDLS, CDR2 YYNGEE, per germline. This CDR3 has 16 residues.

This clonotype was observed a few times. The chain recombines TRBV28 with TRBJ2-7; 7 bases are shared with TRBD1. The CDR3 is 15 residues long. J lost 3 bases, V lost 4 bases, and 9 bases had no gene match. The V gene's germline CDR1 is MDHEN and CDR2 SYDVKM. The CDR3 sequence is CASSYASGTDYEQYF. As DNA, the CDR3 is TGTGCCAGCAGTTACGCCTCCGGGACAGACTACGAGCAGTACTTC. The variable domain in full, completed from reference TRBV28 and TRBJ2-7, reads DVKVTQSSRYLVKRTGEKVFLECVQDMDHENMFWYRQDPGLGLRLIYFSYDVKMKEKGDIPEGYSVSREKKERFSLILESASTNQTSMYLCASSYASGTDYEQYFGPGTRLTVT.

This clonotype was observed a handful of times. CDR3 sequence (DNA): TGTGCCAGCAAAACTCGGGCGGCCGGATACAATGAGCAGTTCTTC. It yields the protein CASKTRAAGYNEQFF. The J gene is TRBJ2-1, the V gene TRBV7-2, with D unclear. Germline values: CDR1 SGHTA, CDR2 FQGNSA. The CDR3 runs to 15 residues. The V end was cut by 7 bases, the J end by 4 bases, with 17 bases between.

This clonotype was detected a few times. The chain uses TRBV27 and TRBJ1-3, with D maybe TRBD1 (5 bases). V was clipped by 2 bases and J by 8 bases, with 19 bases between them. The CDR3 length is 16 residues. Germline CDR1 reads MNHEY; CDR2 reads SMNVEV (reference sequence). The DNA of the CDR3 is TGTGCCAGCAGTTTAGTGGGGCCGGAGGGCGGACACACCATATATTTT. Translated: CASSLVGPEGGHTIYF.

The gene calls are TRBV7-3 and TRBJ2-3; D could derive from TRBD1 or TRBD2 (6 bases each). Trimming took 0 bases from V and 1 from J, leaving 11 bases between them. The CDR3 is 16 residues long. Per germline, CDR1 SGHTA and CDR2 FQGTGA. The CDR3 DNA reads TGTGCCAGCAGCTTAACTTCCGGGGGCGGCACAGATACGCAGTATTTT. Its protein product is CASSLTSGGGTDTQYF.

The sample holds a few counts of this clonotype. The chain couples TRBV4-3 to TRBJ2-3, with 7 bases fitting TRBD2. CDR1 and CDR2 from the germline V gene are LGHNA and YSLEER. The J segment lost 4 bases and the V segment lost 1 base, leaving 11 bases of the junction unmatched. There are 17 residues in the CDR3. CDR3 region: CASSQVVGGSGSDTQYF. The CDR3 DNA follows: TGCGCCAGCAGCCAAGTTGTGGGCGGGAGTGGGTCAGATACGCAGTATTTT.

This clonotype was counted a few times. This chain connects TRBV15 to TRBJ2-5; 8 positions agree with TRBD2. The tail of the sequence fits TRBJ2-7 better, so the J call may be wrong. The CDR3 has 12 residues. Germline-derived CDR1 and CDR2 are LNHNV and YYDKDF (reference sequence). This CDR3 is CATSSTSGEQYF. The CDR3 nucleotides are TGTGCCACCAGCTCAACTAGCGGCGAGCAGTACTTC.